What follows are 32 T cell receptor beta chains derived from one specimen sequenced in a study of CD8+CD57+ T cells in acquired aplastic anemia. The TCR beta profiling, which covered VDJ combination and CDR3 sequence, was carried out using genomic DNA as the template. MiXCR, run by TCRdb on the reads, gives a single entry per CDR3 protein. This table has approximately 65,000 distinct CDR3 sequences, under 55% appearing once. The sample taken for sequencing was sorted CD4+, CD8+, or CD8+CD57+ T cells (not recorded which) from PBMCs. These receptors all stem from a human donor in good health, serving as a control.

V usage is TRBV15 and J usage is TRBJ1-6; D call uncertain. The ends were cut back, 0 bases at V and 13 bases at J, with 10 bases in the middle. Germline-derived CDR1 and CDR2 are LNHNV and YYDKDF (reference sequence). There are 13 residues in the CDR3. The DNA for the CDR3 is TGTGCCACCAGCAGAGACTGGGTTTCGCCCCTCCACTTT. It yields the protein CATSRDWVSPLHF.

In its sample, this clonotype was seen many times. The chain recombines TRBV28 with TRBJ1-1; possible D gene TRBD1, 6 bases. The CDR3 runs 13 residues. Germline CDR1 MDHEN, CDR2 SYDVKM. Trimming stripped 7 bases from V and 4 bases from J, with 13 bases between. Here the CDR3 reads CASKGGGRTEAFF. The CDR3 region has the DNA TGTGCCAGCAAGGGGGGCGGTCGCACTGAAGCTTTCTTT.

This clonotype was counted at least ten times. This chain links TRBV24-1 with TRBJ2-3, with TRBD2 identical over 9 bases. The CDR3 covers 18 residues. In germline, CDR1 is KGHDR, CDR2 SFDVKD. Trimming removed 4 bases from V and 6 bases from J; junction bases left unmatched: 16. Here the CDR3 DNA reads TGTGCCACCAGTGACCCAGTGACTAGCGGTAACAAATGGGATACGCAGTATTTT. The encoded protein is CATSDPVTSGNKWDTQYF.

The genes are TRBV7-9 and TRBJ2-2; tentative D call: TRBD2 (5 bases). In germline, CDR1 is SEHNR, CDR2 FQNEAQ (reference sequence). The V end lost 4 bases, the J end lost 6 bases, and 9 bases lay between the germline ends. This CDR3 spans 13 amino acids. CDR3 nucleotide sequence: TGTGCCAGCAGCTGGAGAGGGCCCGGGGAGCTGTTTTTT. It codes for CASSWRGPGELFF.

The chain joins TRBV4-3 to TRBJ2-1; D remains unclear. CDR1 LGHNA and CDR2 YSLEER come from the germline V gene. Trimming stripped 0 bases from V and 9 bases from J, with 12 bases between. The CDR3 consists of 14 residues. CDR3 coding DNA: TGCGCCAGCAGCCAAGATCCCGATTCGGGTGAGCAGTTCTTC. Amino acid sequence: CASSQDPDSGEQFF.

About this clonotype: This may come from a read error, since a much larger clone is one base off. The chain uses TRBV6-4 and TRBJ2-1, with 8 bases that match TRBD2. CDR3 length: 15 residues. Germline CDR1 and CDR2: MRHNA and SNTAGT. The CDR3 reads CASSNVSGAYSEQFF. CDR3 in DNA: TGTGCCAGCAGTAACGTTAGCGGGGCCTACAGTGAGCAGTTCTTC.

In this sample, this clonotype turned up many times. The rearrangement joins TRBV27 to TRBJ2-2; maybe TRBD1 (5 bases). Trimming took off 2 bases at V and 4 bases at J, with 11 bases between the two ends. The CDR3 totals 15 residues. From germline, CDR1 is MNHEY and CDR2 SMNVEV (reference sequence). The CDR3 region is CASSLARQSTGELFF. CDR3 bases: TGTGCCAGCAGTTTAGCGAGACAGAGCACCGGGGAGCTGTTTTTT.

CDR3 sequence: CASSFRTGVNSPLHF. The CDR3, as DNA: TGTGCCAGCAGCTTTAGGACAGGGGTAAATTCACCCCTCCACTTT. This rearrangement joins TRBV7-9 to TRBJ1-6; TRBD1 agrees at 9 bases. V lost 3 bases and J lost 7; bases outside the gene matches: 4. CDR1 and CDR2 from the germline V gene are SEHNR and FQNEAQ (reference sequence). This CDR3 comprises 15 residues.

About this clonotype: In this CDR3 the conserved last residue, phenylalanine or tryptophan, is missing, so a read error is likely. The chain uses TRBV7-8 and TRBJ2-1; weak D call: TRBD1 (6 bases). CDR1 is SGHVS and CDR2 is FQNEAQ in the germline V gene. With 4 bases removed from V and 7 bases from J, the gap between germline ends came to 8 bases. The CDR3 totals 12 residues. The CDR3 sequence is CASSSRGNEQFL. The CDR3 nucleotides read TGTGCCAGCAGCTCAAGGGGGAATGAGCAGTTCCTC.

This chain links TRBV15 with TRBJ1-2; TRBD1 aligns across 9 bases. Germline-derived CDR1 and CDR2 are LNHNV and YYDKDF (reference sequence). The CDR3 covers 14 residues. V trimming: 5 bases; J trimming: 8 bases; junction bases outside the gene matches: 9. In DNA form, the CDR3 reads TGTGCCACCAGCCGAGGGGGGACAGGGCAGGGCTACACCTTC. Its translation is CATSRGGTGQGYTF.

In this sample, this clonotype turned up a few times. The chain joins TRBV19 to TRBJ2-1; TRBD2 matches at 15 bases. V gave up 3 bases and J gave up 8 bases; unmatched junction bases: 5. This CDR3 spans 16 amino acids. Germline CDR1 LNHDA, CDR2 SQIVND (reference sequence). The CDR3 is CASSIRGLAGGYEQFF. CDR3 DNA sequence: TGTGCCAGTAGTATTCGCGGACTAGCGGGAGGGTATGAGCAGTTCTTC.

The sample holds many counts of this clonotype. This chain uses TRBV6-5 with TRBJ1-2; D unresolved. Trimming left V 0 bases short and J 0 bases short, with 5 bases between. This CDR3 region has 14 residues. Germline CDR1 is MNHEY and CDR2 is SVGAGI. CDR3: CASSYSTTNYGYTF. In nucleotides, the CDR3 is TGTGCCAGCAGTTACTCGACAACTAACTATGGCTACACCTTC.

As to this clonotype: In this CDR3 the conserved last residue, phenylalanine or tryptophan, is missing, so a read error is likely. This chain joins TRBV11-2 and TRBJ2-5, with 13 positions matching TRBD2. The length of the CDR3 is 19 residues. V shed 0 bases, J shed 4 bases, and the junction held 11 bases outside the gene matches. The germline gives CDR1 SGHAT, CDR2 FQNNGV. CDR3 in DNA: TGTGCCAGCAGCTTAGACGGACTAGCGGGGGTGGAGTACGGAGAGACCCAGTACCTC. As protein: CASSLDGLAGVEYGETQYL.

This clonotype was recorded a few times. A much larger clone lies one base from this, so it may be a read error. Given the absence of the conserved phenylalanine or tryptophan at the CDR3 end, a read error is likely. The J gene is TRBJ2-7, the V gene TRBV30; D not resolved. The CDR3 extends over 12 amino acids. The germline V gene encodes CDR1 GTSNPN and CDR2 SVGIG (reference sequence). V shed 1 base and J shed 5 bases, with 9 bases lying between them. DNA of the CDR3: TGTGCCTGGAGTGGGGATGTCCACGAGCAGTACCTC. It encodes CAWSGDVHEQYL.

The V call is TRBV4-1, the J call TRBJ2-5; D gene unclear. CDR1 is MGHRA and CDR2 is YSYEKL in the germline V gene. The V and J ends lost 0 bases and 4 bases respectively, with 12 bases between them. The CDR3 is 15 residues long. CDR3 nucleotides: TGCGCCAGCAGCCAAGAGAATTCCTTGGGAGAGACCCAGTACTTC. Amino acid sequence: CASSQENSLGETQYF.

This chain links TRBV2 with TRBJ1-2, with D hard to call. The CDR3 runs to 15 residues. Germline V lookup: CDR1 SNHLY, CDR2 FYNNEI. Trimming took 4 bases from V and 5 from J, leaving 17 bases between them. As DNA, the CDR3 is TGTGCCAGCAGTGCTTTGGAGGACGTCGGGTATGGCTACACCTTC. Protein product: CASSALEDVGYGYTF.

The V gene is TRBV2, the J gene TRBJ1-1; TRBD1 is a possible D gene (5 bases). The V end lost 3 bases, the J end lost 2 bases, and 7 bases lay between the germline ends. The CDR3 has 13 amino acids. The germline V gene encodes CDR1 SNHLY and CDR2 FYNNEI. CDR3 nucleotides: TGTGCCAGCAGTGACGACAGTAACACTGAAGCTTTCTTT. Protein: CASSDDSNTEAFF.

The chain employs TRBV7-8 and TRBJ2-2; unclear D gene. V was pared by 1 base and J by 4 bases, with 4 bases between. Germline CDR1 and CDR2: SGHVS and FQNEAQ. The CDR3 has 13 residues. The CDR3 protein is CASSLVSTGELFF. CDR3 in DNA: TGTGCCAGCAGCTTAGTTAGCACCGGGGAGCTGTTTTTT.

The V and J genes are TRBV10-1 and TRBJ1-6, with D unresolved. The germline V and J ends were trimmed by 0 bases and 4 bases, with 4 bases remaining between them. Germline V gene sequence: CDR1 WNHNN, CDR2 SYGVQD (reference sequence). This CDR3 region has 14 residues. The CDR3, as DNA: TGCGCCAGCAGTGAGTCGAAGTATAATTCACCCCTCCACTTT. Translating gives CASSESKYNSPLHF.

The CDR3 sequence is CASSFGQSGNTF. CDR3 DNA sequence: TGTGCCAGCAGTTTCGGACAGTCTGGAAACACCTTC. V and J are TRBV7-8 and TRBJ1-2, with a possible D match to TRBD1 (6 bases). The V and J ends lost 6 bases and 12 bases respectively, with 17 bases between them. Looked up from germline, CDR1 is SGHVS and CDR2 is FQNEAQ. The CDR3 is 12 residues long. The entire variable domain, with the rest obtained from reference TRBV7-8 and TRBJ1-2, is as follows: GAGVSQSPRYKVAKRGQDVALRCDPISGHVSLFWYQQALGQGPEFLTYFQNEAQLDKSGLPSDRFFAERPEGSVSTLKIQRTQQEDSAVYLCASSFGQSGNTFGSGTRLTVV.

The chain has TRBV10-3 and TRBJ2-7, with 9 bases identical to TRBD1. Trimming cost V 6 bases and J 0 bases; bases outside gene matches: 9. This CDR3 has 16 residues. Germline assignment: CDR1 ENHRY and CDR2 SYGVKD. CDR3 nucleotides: TGTGCCATCAGCGATAACGACAGGGGGACCTCCTACGAGCAGTACTTC. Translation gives CAISDNDRGTSYEQYF.

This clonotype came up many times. The chain's CDR3 is CASRGQGTDTQYF. CDR3 sequence (DNA): TGTGCCAGTCGGGGTCAAGGCACAGATACGCAGTATTTT. The rearrangement joins TRBV27 to TRBJ2-3; possibly TRBD2 for D (5 bases). The CDR3 spans 13 residues. V lost 9 bases, J lost 1 base, and 11 bases lay in between. CDR1 is MNHEY and CDR2 is SMNVEV in the germline V gene (reference sequence).

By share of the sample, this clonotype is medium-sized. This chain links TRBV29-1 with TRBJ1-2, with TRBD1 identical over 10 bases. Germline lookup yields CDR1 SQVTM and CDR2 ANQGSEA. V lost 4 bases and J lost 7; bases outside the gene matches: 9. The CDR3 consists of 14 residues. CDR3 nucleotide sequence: TGCAGCGTTGGGGGACCGGGACAGGGGTCTGGCTACACCTTC. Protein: CSVGGPGQGSGYTF.

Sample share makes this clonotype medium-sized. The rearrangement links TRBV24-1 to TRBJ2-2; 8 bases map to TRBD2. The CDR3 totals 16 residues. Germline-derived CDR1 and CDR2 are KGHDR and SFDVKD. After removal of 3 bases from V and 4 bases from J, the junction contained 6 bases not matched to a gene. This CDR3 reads CATSDLGLAGTGELFF. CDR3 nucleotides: TGTGCCACCAGTGATCTTGGACTAGCTGGCACCGGGGAGCTGTTTTTT.

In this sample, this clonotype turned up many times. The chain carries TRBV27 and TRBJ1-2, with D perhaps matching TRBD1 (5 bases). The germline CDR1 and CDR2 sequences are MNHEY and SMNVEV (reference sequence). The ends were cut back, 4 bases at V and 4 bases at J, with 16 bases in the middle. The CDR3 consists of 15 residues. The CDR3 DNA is TGTGCCAGCAGTTCCCGGACGGCGGGGGTCTATGGCTACACCTTC. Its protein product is CASSSRTAGVYGYTF.

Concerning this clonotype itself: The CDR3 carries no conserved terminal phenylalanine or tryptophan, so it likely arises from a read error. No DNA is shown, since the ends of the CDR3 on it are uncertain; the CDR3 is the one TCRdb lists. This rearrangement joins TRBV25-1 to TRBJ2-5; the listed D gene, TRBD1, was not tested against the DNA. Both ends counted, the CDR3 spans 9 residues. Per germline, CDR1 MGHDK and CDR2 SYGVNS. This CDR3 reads CASSEYPGQ.

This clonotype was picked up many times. CDR3 in DNA: TGTGCCAGCAGTGTTTTGGACTCTGGAAACACCATATATTTT. It encodes CASSVLDSGNTIYF. The chain joins TRBV2 to TRBJ1-3, with D unresolved. The CDR3 sequence is 14 residues long. The V end lost 4 bases, the J end lost 0 bases, and 7 bases lay between the germline ends. Germline V gene sequence: CDR1 SNHLY, CDR2 FYNNEI.

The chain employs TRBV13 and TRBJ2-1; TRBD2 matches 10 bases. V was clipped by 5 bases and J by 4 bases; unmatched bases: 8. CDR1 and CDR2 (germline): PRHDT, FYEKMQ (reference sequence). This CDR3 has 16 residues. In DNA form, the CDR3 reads TGTGCCAGCAGCGAAGGGAGCGGGAGGGCTTACAATGAGCAGTTCTTC. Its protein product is CASSEGSGRAYNEQFF.

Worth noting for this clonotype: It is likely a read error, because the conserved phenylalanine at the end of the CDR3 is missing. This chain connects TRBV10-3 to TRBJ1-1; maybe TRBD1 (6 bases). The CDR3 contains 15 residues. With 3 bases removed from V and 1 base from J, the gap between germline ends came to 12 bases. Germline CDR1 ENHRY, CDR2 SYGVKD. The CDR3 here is CAISERGPRNTEAFL. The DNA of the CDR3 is TGTGCCATCAGTGAACGGGGGCCTAGGAACACTGAAGCTTTCTTG.

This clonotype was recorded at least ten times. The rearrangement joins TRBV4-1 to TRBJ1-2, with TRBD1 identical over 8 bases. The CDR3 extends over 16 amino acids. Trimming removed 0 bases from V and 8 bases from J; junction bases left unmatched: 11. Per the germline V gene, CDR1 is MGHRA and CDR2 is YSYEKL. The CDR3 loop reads CASSQDSGTGGSGYTF. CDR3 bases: TGCGCCAGCAGCCAAGACTCCGGGACAGGCGGCTCGGGCTACACCTTC.

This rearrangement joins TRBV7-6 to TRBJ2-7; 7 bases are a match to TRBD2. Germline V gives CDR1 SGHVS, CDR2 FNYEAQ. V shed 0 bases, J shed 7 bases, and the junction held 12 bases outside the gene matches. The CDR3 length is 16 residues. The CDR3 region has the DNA TGTGCCAGCAGCTTAGCCTCCATGGGAGGGATTGGGGAGCAGTACTTC. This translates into CASSLASMGGIGEQYF.

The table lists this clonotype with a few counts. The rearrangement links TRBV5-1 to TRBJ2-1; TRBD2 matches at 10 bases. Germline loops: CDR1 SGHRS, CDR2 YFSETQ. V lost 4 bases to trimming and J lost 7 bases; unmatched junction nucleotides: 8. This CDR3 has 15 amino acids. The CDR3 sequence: CASSLPSSGGNEQFF. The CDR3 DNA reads TGCGCCAGCAGCCTACCCTCTAGCGGGGGAAATGAGCAGTTCTTC. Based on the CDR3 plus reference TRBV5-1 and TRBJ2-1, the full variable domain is KAGVTQTPRYLIKTRGQQVTLSCSPISGHRSVSWYQQTPGQGLQFLFEYFSETQRNKGNFPGRFSGRQFSNSRSEMNVSTLELGDSALYLCASSLPSSGGNEQFFGPGTRLTVL.